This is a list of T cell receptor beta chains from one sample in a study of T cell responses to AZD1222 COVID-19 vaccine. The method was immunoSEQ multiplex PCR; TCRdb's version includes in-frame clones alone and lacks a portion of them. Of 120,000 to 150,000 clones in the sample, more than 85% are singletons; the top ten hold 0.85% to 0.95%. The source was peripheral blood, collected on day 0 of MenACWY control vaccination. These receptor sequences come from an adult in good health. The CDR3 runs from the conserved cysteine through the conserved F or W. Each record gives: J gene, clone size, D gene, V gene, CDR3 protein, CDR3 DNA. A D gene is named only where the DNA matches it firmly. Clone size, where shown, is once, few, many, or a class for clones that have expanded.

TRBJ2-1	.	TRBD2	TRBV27	CASSLFLGGGTYNEQFF	TGTGCCAGCAGTTTATTCTTAGGCGGGGGGACCTACAATGAGCAGTTCTTC
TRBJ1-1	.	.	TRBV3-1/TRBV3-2	CASQLRGGATEAFF	TGTGCCAGCCAACTCCGAGGAGGGGCAACTGAAGCTTTCTTT
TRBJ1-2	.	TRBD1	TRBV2	CASILTGDDYGYTF	TGTGCCAGCATTTTGACAGGGGATGACTATGGCTACACCTTC
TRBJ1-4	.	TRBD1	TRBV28	CASRPTGGNEKLFF	TGTGCCAGCAGACCTACAGGGGGGAACGAAAAACTGTTTTTT
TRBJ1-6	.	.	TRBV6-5	CASALSYNSPLHF	TGTGCCAGCGCTTTATCCTATAATTCACCCCTCCACTTT
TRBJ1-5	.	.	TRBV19	CASTEVTSSNQPQHF	TGTGCCAGTACCGAGGTGACATCTAGCAATCAGCCCCAGCATTTT
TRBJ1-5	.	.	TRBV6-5	CASSYAHSNQPQHF	TGTGCCAGCAGTTACGCACACAGCAATCAGCCCCAGCATTTT
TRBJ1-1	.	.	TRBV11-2	CASSLGEPGWASRAFF	TGTGCCAGCAGCTTAGGGGAACCAGGTTGGGCCTCCCGAGCTTTCTTT
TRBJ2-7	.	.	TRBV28	CASSPPRAGRIYEQYF	TGTGCCAGCAGTCCCCCTAGGGCCGGGCGGATCTACGAGCAGTACTTC
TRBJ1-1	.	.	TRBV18	CASSRDSGYLGNTEAFF	TGTGCCAGCTCACGGGACTCAGGGTACCTAGGTAACACTGAAGCTTTCTTT
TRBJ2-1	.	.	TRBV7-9	CASSTIAGGPQFEQFF	TGTGCCAGCAGCACCATAGCCGGGGGCCCTCAATTTGAGCAGTTCTTC
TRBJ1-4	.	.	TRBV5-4	CASSSQDGGNEKLFF	TGTGCCAGCAGCTCCCAGGACGGGGGTAATGAAAAACTGTTTTTT
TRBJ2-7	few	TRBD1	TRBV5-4	CASSGQGSYEQYF	TGTGCCAGCAGCGGACAGGGGTCCTACGAGCAGTACTTC
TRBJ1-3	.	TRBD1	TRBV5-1	CASSLGQGANTIYF	TGCGCCAGCAGCTTGGGACAGGGGGCGAACACCATATATTTT
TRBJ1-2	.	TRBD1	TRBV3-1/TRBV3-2	CASRLSGTGYGYTF	TGTGCCAGCAGACTTTCCGGGACAGGCTATGGCTACACCTTC
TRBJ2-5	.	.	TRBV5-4	CASSLRGGGYQETQYF	TGTGCCAGCAGCTTACGGGGCGGGGGCTACCAAGAGACCCAGTACTTC
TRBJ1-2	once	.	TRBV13	CASSLVGRDRGLVGYTF	TGTGCCAGCAGCTTAGTGGGACGGGACCGAGGATTGGTTGGCTACACCTTC
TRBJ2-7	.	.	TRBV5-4	CASSLDTWHEQYF	TGTGCCAGCAGCTTGGATACTTGGCACGAGCAGTACTTC
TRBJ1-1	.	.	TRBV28	CASSLGGRTEAFF	TGTGCCAGCAGTTTAGGGGGCAGAACTGAAGCTTTCTTT
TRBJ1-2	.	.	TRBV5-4	CASNHRDGKGYTF	TGTGCCAGCAACCACAGGGACGGGAAAGGCTACACCTTC
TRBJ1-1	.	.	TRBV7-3	CASSSSSGAIGGTEAFF	TGTGCCAGCAGCTCAAGTTCGGGGGCGATTGGGGGCACTGAAGCTTTCTTT
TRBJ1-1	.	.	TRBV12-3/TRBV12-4	CASTSAGTEAFF	TGTGCCAGCACCTCGGCGGGGACTGAAGCTTTCTTT
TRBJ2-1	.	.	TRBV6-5	CASSLDYLEQFF	TGTGCCAGCAGTTTAGACTACCTGGAGCAGTTCTTC
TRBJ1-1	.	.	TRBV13	CASSSTNPDTANTEAFF	TGTGCCAGCAGCTCAACCAATCCAGACACGGCGAACACTGAAGCTTTCTTT
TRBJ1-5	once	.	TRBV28	CASSLGLYSNQPQHF	TGTGCCAGCAGTTTAGGACTTTATAGCAATCAGCCCCAGCATTTT
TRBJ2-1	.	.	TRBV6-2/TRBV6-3	CASSYFAGASYNEQFF	TGTGCCAGCAGTTACTTTGCGGGGGCCTCCTACAATGAGCAGTTCTTC
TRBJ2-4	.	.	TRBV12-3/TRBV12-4	CASSLGRVQYF	TGTGCCAGCAGTTTAGGGAGGGTTCAGTACTTC
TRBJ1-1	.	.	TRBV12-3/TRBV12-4	CASTPKGVAEAFF	TGTGCCAGCACCCCAAAAGGGGTGGCTGAAGCTTTCTTT
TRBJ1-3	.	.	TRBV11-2	CASSLVPGDHTIYF	TGTGCCAGCAGCTTAGTTCCAGGGGATCACACCATATATTTT